This T cell receptor beta chain was sequenced during a study of blood T cells in healthy people across ages. Study results and limitations: A roughly linear fall in TCR beta diversity per million T cells was seen with increasing age.

Turning to this clonotype: Its antigen remains unknown.

A second about 6 to 12 cycle PCR used barcoded and J-beta primers. Every cDNA molecule bore a tag from a template-switch adaptor containing 12 random nucleotides. From the 5' RACE reads, TCRdb called clonotypes with MiXCR, one entry per CDR3 protein. Of 700,000 or so distinct CDR3 sequences listed, around a fifth were seen once; the top ten hold 22%. The receptor comes from a man aged 65 to 85 in good health. Sequenced input: blood.

The CDR3 bases are TGTGCCAGCAGCTTAAATATTGGTTTTCCAGATACGCAGTATTTT. Residues: CASSLNIGFPDTQYF. The rearrangement uses TRBV7-3 and TRBJ2-3; no reliable D call. The CDR3 is 15 residues long. Germline CDR1 is SGHTA and CDR2 is FQGTGA. Trimming took off 1 base at V and 4 bases at J, with 12 bases between the two ends. The variable domain in full, with the rest retrieved from reference TRBV7-3 and TRBJ2-3, is GAGVSQTPSNKVTEKGKYVELRCDPISGHTALYWYRQSLGQGPEFLIYFQGTGAADDSGLPNDRFFAVRPEGSVSTLKIQRTERGDSAVYLCASSLNIGFPDTQYFGPGTRLTVL.